The 11 T cell receptor beta chains below were found in one sample sequenced in a study of shared clonotypes between healthy human individuals (dated by TCRdb to 2018 to 2021). The method behind the library was the immunoSEQ multiplex PCR assay. In TCRdb, the immuneACCESS table is reduced to in-frame sequences with V and J assigned. These tables do not hold every clone; where another copy was compared, an unresolved V gene accounts for under half, and the others remain unexplained. The sample table records millions of clones; approximately 95% of these occur just once. 0.1% to 0.15% of the sample is in the top ten clones. Source material: naive CD4+ T cells sorted from blood. Interpreted using the paper, the cell subset or site label stands for: CD45RA+ positively selected. These receptor sequences come from a man between 18 and 35 years old in good health.

This chain uses TRBV6-6 with TRBJ1-1; possibly TRBD1 for D (6 bases). V was trimmed by 0 bases and J by 10 bases, leaving 12 bases between them. The CDR3 totals 13 residues. Looked up from germline, CDR1 is MNHNY and CDR2 is SVGAGI (reference sequence). CDR3 sequence: CASSYSGGRAAFF. Written as DNA, the CDR3 is TGTGCCAGCAGTTACTCGGGGGGGCGGGCAGCTTTCTTT.

The CDR3 DNA reads as TGTGCCAGCCGTGGATCAGGGCCTCCCTACGAGCAGTACTTC. Amino acids: CASRGSGPPYEQYF. V is TRBV6-1 and J is TRBJ2-7; D perhaps matches TRBD1 (5 bases). V lost 8 bases, J lost 2 bases, and 16 bases lay in between. Germline CDR1 is MNHNS and CDR2 is SASEGT. There are 14 residues in the CDR3.

The gene calls are TRBV6-5 and TRBJ2-1, with TRBD2 matching 10 bases. The CDR3 runs to 16 residues. V dropped 0 bases and J dropped 9; count of bases not matched to a gene: 8. The germline V gene encodes CDR1 MNHEY and CDR2 SVGAGI. In DNA form, the CDR3 reads TGTGCCAGCAGTTACTCAAAAGCGGGGGGGACCGGTGAGCAGTTCTTC. Protein sequence: CASSYSKAGGTGEQFF.

V usage is TRBV2 and J usage is TRBJ2-3, with 13 bases lining up with TRBD2. J lost 2 bases, V lost 6 bases, and 14 bases had no gene match. The CDR3 totals 19 residues. Germline-derived CDR1 and CDR2 are SNHLY and FYNNEI. This CDR3 reads CASSEQIGLAGAVTDTQYF. The CDR3, as DNA: TGTGCCAGCAGCGAACAGATAGGACTAGCGGGGGCCGTCACAGATACGCAGTATTTT.

V usage is TRBV30 and J usage is TRBJ2-5; 7 bases align to TRBD1. Germline loops: CDR1 GTSNPN, CDR2 SVGIG (reference sequence). Unmatched junction bases numbered 6, after V lost 0 bases and J lost 5 bases. CDR3 length equals 14 residues. Written as DNA, the CDR3 is TGTGCCTGGAGTGTCCGGACAGGCGGTGAGACCCAGTACTTC. It translates to CAWSVRTGGETQYF.

The rearrangement uses TRBV6-5 and TRBJ1-2; no clear D gene. Per germline, CDR1 MNHEY and CDR2 SVGAGI. V was pared by 2 bases and J by 9 bases, with 22 bases between. The length of the CDR3 is 16 residues. CDR3 protein: CASSYRSTQEKLSYTF. Written as DNA, the CDR3 is TGTGCCAGCAGTTACCGAAGTACCCAGGAGAAACTGAGCTACACCTTC.

The J gene is TRBJ1-4, the V gene TRBV11-2; D might be TRBD1 (6 bases). V was trimmed by 5 bases and J by 4 bases, leaving 17 bases between them. The CDR3 sequence is 16 residues long. Germline values: CDR1 SGHAT, CDR2 FQNNGV. As DNA, the CDR3 is TGTGCCAGCAGCCCCCTCGGACAGACTAATAATGAAAAACTGTTTTTT. Its protein is CASSPLGQTNNEKLFF.

The chain is built from TRBV9 and TRBJ2-7, with 7 bases identical to TRBD1. The CDR3 is 17 amino acids. Germline trimming cut 4 bases from V and 4 bases from J; bases unmatched to any gene: 17. Per germline, CDR1 SGDLS and CDR2 YYNGEE. The CDR3: CASSPRAGGFGIYEQYF. CDR3 coding DNA: TGTGCCAGCAGCCCCCGGGCAGGGGGTTTTGGGATATACGAGCAGTACTTC. The entire variable domain, with the rest obtained from reference TRBV9 and TRBJ2-7, is as follows: DSGVTQTPKHLITATGQRVTLRCSPRSGDLSVYWYQQSLDQGLQFLIQYYNGEERAKGNILERFSAQQFPDLHSELNLSSLELGDSALYFCASSPRAGGFGIYEQYFGPGTRLTVT.

As to this clone: The junction departs from germline at one end; a sequencing error may be responsible. The V call is TRBV7-8, the J call TRBJ1-2, with D possibly TRBD1 on 6 matching bases. CDR1 is SGHVS and CDR2 is FQNEAQ in the germline V gene. The CDR3 extends over 13 amino acids. The CDR3 region has the DNA TGTGCCAGCAGCTTAGCTACCGGGGGCGGTATCTCCTTC. As protein: CASSLATGGGISF.

The chain couples TRBV25-1 to TRBJ1-4, with D tentatively TRBD1 (6 bases). This CDR3 comprises 17 residues. CDR1 is MGHDK, CDR2 SYGVNS, per germline. The V gene lost 1 base and the J gene lost 4 bases, with 16 bases spanning the gap. The CDR3 bases are TGTGCCAGCAGTGAATCAGGGGCAGGTCTAGGTAATGAAAAACTGTTTTTT. This codes for CASSESGAGLGNEKLFF.

The V call is TRBV6-6, the J call TRBJ1-2; no clear D. Germline V gene lookup returns CDR1 MNHNY and CDR2 SVGAGI (reference sequence). V lost 1 base to trimming and J lost 0 bases, with 12 bases between them. CDR3 length equals 16 residues. The chain's CDR3 is CASSYFPGSSNYGYTF. CDR3 DNA: TGTGCCAGCAGTTACTTTCCGGGGAGCTCTAACTATGGCTACACCTTC.